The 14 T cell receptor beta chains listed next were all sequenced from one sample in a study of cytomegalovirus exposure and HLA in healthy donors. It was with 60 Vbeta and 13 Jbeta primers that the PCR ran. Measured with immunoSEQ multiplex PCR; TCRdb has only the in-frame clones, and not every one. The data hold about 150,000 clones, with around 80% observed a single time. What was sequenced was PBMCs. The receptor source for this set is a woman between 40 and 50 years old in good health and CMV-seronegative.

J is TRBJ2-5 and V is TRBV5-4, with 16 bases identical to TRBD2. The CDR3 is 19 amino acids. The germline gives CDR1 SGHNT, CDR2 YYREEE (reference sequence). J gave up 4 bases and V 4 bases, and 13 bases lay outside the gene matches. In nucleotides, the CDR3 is TGTGCCAGCAGCGGTGAAGGGACTAGCGGGAGGGGTGGGTTAGAGACCCAGTACTTC. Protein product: CASSGEGTSGRGGLETQYF.

CDR3 bases: TGTGCCAGTAGTATAAGGACAGGGTTTATCTACGAGCAGTACTTC. Translated, it gives CASSIRTGFIYEQYF. This chain joins TRBV19 and TRBJ2-7, with TRBD1 matching over 8 bases. The CDR3 is 15 amino acids. The germline CDR1 and CDR2 sequences are LNHDA and SQIVND (reference sequence). V was clipped by 2 bases and J by 3 bases; unmatched bases: 6.

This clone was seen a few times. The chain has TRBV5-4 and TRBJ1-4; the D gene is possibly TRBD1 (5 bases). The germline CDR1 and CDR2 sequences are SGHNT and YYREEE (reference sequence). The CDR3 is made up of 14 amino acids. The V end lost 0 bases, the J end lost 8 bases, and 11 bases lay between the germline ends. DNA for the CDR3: TGTGCCAGCAGCTTGGAGGGGATCCGGGAAAAACTGTTTTTT. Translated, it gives CASSLEGIREKLFF.

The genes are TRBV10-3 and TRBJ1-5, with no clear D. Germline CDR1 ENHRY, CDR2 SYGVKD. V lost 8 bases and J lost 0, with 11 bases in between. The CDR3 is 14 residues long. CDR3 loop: CAIQAQDSNQPQHF. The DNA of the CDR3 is TGTGCCATCCAGGCCCAGGATAGCAATCAGCCCCAGCATTTT.

The CDR3 region is CASSKTGTANEQFF. Written as DNA, the CDR3 is TGTGCCAGCAGCAAAACCGGGACAGCAAATGAGCAGTTCTTC. The rearrangement joins TRBV5-6 to TRBJ2-1; 7 bases agree with TRBD1. The germline V gene encodes CDR1 SGHDT and CDR2 YYEEEE. CDR3 length: 14 amino acids. Trimming at V came to 4 bases and at J to 7 bases, leaving 8 bases not matched to a gene.

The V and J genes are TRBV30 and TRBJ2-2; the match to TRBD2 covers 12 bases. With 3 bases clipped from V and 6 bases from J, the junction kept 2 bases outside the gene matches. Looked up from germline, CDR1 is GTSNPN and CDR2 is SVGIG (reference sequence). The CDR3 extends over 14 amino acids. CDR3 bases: TGTGCCTGGAGACTAGCGGGAGGCCCCGGGGAGCTGTTTTTT. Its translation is CAWRLAGGPGELFF.

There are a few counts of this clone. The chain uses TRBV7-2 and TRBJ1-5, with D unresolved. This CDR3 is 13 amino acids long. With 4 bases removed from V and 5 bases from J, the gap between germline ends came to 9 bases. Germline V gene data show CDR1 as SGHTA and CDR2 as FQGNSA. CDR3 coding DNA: TGTGCCAGCAGCTCCTTCCCCGATCAGCCCCAGCATTTT. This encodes CASSSFPDQPQHF. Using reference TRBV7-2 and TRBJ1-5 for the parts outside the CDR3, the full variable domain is GAGVSQSPSNKVTEKGKDVELRCDPISGHTALYWYRQSLGQGLEFLIYFQGNSAPDKSGLPSDRFSAERTGGSVSTLTIQRTQQEDSAVYLCASSSFPDQPQHFGDGTRLSIL.

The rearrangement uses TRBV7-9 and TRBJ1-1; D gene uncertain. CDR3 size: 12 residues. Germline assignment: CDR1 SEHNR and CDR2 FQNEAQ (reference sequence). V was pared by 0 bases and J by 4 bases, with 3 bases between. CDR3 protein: CASSLASTEAFF. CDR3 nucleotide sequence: TGTGCCAGCAGCTTAGCGAGCACTGAAGCTTTCTTT.

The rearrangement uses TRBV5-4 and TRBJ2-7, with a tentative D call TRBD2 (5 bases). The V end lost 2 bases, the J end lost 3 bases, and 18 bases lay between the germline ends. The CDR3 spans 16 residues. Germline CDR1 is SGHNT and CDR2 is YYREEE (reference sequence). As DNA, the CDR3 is TGTGCCAGCAGCTTTCACGGGGATTGGGAGAGCTACGAGCAGTACTTC. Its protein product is CASSFHGDWESYEQYF.

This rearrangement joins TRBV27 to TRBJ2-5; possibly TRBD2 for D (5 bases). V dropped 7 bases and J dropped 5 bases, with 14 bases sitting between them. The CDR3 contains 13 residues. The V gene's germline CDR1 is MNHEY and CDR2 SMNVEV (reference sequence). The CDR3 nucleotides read TGTGCCAGCAAGTACACCGGAGGCGAGACCCAGTACTTC. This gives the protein CASKYTGGETQYF.

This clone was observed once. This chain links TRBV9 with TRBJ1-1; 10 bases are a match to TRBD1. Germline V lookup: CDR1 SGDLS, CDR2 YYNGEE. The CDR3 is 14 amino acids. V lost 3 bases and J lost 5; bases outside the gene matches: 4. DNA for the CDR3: TGTGCCAGCAGCGCAGACAGGGGGCAAACTGAAGCTTTCTTT. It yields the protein CASSADRGQTEAFF.

Here the CDR3 reads CASSLSRVYAGGYTF. CDR3 nucleotides: TGTGCCAGCAGCTTATCCAGGGTCTACGCTGGAGGCTACACCTTC. The chain couples TRBV11-3 to TRBJ1-2, with a possible D match to TRBD1 (5 bases). The CDR3 sequence is 15 residues long. Per the germline V gene, CDR1 is SGHNT and CDR2 is YENEEA. V was clipped by 2 bases and J by 8 bases, with 18 bases between them.

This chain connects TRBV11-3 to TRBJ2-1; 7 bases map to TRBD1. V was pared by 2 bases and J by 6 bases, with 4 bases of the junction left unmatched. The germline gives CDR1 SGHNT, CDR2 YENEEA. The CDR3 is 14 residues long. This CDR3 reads CASSLRDSGNEQFF. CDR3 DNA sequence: TGTGCCAGCAGCTTAAGGGACAGCGGCAATGAGCAGTTCTTC.

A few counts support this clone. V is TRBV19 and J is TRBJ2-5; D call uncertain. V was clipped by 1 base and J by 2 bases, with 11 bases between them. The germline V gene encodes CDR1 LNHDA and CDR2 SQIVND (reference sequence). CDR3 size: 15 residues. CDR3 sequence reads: CASSIGQTLQETQYF. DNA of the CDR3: TGTGCCAGTAGTATAGGGCAGACTCTACAAGAGACCCAGTACTTC.